The rows below give T cell receptor beta chains drawn from one sample of a study of T cell responses to AZD1222 COVID-19 vaccine. The data were produced by immunoSEQ multiplex PCR, yet TCRdb's version contains in-frame clones alone and is incomplete. The sample holds 95,000 to 150,000 clones, 70% to 90% seen once. The sequences come from peripheral blood, collected on day 0 of AZD1222 vaccination. These receptors all come from an adult in good health. Both conserved end residues are part of each CDR3. The D gene is left open where the match is weak.

V gene: TRBV7-2; D gene: -; J gene: TRBJ1-2; CDR3 protein: CASSLAGTANYGYTF
V gene: TRBV5-4; D gene: -; J gene: TRBJ2-6; CDR3 protein: CASSFKQSSGANVLTF
V gene: TRBV5-1; D gene: -; J gene: TRBJ1-4; CDR3 protein: CASSFGEATNEKLFF
V gene: TRBV7-6; D gene: TRBD2; J gene: TRBJ2-1; CDR3 protein: CASSYGRNEQFF
V gene: TRBV20-1; D gene: -; J gene: TRBJ1-1; CDR3 protein: CSAGSTEAFF
V gene: TRBV7-2; D gene: -; J gene: TRBJ1-3; CDR3 protein: CASSRDGGPSGNTIYF
V gene: TRBV3-1/TRBV3-2; D gene: -; J gene: TRBJ2-1; CDR3 protein: CASSQDGGVVDEQFF
V gene: TRBV5-6; D gene: TRBD1; J gene: TRBJ1-2; CDR3 protein: CASSGGGAGYGYTF
V gene: TRBV6-5; D gene: -; J gene: TRBJ2-2; CDR3 protein: CASSYTVMTGELFF
V gene: TRBV6-1; D gene: TRBD1; J gene: TRBJ2-5; CDR3 protein: CASSATGQGAGETQYF
V gene: TRBV19; D gene: -; J gene: TRBJ2-6; CDR3 protein: CASSRGSSGANVLTF
V gene: TRBV4-2; D gene: -; J gene: TRBJ1-2; CDR3 protein: CASSQEGPFGGYYGYTF
V gene: TRBV3-1/TRBV3-2; D gene: -; J gene: TRBJ1-1; CDR3 protein: CASSPLGDNTEAFF
V gene: TRBV11-2; D gene: -; J gene: TRBJ2-3; CDR3 protein: CASSWAGTWGTDTQYF
V gene: TRBV5-4; D gene: TRBD2; J gene: TRBJ2-3; CDR3 protein: CASSLLAGGTDTQYF
V gene: TRBV7-3; D gene: TRBD1; J gene: TRBJ1-1; CDR3 protein: CASSLDRETEAFF
V gene: TRBV9; D gene: -; J gene: TRBJ1-6; CDR3 protein: CASSLWDGGNSPLHF
V gene: TRBV19; D gene: -; J gene: TRBJ1-5; CDR3 protein: CASIGRSEGNQPQHF
V gene: TRBV7-9; D gene: TRBD1; J gene: TRBJ2-2; CDR3 protein: CASSSPGTGDTGELFF
V gene: TRBV30; D gene: -; J gene: TRBJ1-2; CDR3 protein: CAWSVTSNYGYTF
V gene: TRBV19; D gene: -; J gene: TRBJ2-7; CDR3 protein: CASSSSARVYEVQYF
V gene: TRBV6-5; D gene: -; J gene: TRBJ1-4; CDR3 protein: CASRQLGADEKLFF
V gene: TRBV27; D gene: -; J gene: TRBJ1-2; CDR3 protein: CASSYRPDGGSGYTF
V gene: TRBV5-1; D gene: -; J gene: TRBJ2-3; CDR3 protein: CASSLTTTDTQYF
V gene: TRBV6-1; D gene: TRBD1; J gene: TRBJ1-1; CDR3 protein: CASSDGTGGETEAFF
V gene: TRBV13; D gene: -; J gene: TRBJ2-2; CDR3 protein: CASSQTGGELFF
V gene: TRBV18; D gene: -; J gene: TRBJ1-2; CDR3 protein: CASSPPAGRYGYTF
V gene: TRBV6-5; D gene: TRBD1; J gene: TRBJ1-1; CDR3 protein: CASSYRTGRGTEAFF